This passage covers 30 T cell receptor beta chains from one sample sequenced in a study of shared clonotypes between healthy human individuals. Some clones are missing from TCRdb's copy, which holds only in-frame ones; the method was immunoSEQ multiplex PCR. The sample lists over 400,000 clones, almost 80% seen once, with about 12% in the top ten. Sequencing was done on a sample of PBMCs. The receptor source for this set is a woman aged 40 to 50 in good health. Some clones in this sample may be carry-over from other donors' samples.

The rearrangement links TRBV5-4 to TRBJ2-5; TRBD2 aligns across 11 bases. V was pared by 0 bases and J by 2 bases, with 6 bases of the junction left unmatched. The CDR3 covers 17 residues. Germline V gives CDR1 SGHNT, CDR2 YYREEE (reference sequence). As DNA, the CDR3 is TGTGCCAGCAGCTTGGATCCGGCTAGCGGGGGGCAAGAGACCCAGTACTTC. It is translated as CASSLDPASGGQETQYF.

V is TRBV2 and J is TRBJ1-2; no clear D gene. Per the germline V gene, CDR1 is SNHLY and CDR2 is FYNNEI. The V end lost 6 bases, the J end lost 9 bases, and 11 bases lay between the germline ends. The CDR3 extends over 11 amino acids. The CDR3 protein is CASSPGFSYTF. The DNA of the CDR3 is TGTGCCAGCAGCCCCGGATTTAGCTACACCTTC.

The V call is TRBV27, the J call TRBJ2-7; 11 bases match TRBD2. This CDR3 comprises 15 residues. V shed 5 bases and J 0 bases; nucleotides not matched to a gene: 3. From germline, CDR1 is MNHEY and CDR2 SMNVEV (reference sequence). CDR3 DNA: TGTGCCAGCAGTCTTAGCGGGAGGGCCTCCTACGAGCAGTACTTC. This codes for CASSLSGRASYEQYF.

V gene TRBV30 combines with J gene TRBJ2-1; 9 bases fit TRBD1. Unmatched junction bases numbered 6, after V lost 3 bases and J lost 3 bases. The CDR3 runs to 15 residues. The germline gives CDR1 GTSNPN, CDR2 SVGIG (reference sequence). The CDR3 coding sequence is TGTGCCTGGAGCACCGGGACAGGGTTCTACAATGAGCAGTTCTTC. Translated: CAWSTGTGFYNEQFF. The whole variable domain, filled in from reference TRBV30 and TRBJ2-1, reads SQTIHQWPATLVQPVGSPLSLECTVEGTSNPNLYWYRQAAGRGLQLLFYSVGIGQISSEVPQNLSASRPQDRQFILSSKKLLLSDSGFYLCAWSTGTGFYNEQFFGPGTRLTVL.

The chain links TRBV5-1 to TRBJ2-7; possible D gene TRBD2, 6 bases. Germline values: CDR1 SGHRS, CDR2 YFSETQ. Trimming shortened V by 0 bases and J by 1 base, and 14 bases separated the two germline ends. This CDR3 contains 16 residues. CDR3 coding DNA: TGCGCCAGCAGCTTGGCCACGGACTATTCGTCCTACGAGCAGTACTTC. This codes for CASSLATDYSSYEQYF.

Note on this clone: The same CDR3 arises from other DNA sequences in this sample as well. The CDR3 here is CASSPPDRVETQYF. The CDR3 nucleotides are TGTGCCAGCTCACCACCGGACAGGGTAGAGACCCAGTACTTC. The chain links TRBV18 to TRBJ2-5; 8 nucleotides match TRBD1. Germline lookup yields CDR1 KGHSH and CDR2 LQKENI. J lost 4 bases, V lost 0 bases, and 1 base had no gene match. The CDR3 contains 14 residues.

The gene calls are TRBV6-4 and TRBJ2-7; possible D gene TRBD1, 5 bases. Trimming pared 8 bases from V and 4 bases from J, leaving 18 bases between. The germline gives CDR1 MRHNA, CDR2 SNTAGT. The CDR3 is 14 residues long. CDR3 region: CASPPNQGGYEQYF. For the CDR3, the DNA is TGTGCCAGCCCCCCGAATCAGGGCGGATACGAGCAGTACTTC.

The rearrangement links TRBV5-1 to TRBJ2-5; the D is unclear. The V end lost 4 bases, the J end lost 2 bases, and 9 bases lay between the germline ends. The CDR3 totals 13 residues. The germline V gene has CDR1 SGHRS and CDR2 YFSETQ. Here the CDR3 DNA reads TGCGCCAGCAGCCTAATGGGGCAAGAGACCCAGTACTTC. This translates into CASSLMGQETQYF.

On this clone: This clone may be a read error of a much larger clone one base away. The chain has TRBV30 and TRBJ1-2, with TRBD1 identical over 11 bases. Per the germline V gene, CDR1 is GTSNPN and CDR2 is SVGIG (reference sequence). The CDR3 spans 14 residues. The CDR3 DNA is TGTGCCTGGACCCGGACAGGGGGCGACTATGGCCACACCTTC. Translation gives CAWTRTGGDYGHTF.

This CDR3 is CASSLFFGTSGVSGTDTQYF. The CDR3 DNA reads TGTGCCAGCTCACTCTTTTTCGGGACTAGCGGAGTTTCGGGCACAGATACGCAGTATTTT. This chain links TRBV18 with TRBJ2-3; 11 nucleotides agree with TRBD2. The germline V gene has CDR1 KGHSH and CDR2 LQKENI. The CDR3 covers 20 residues. The J segment lost 1 base and the V segment lost 4 bases, leaving 16 bases of the junction unmatched.

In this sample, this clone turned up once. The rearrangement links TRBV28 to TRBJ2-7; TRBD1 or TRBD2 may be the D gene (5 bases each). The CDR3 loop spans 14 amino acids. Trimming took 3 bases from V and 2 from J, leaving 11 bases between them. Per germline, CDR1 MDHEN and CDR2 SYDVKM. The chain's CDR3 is CASSFPGSTYEQYF. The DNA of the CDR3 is TGTGCCAGCAGTTTCCCAGGGAGCACCTACGAGCAGTACTTC. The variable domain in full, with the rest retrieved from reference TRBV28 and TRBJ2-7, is DVKVTQSSRYLVKRTGEKVFLECVQDMDHENMFWYRQDPGLGLRLIYFSYDVKMKEKGDIPEGYSVSREKKERFSLILESASTNQTSMYLCASSFPGSTYEQYFGPGTRLTVT.

The CDR3 DNA reads TGTGCCAGCAGCTCTAGCGGGAGTGAAGAGACCCAGTACTTC. Translating it yields CASSSSGSEETQYF. The rearrangement links TRBV9 to TRBJ2-5; 10 bases map to TRBD2. The CDR3 totals 14 residues. CDR1 is SGDLS and CDR2 is YYNGEE in the germline V gene. Trimming removed 4 bases from V and 3 bases from J; junction bases left unmatched: 3. Filled out from reference TRBV9 and TRBJ2-5, the complete variable domain reads DSGVTQTPKHLITATGQRVTLRCSPRSGDLSVYWYQQSLDQGLQFLIQYYNGEERAKGNILERFSAQQFPDLHSELNLSSLELGDSALYFCASSSSGSEETQYFGPGTRLLVL.

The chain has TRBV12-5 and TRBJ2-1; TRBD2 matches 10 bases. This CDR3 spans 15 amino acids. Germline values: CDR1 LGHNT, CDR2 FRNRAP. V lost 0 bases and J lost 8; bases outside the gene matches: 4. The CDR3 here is CASGLVLAGYHEQFF. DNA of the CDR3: TGTGCTAGTGGTTTGGTACTAGCGGGATACCATGAGCAGTTCTTC.

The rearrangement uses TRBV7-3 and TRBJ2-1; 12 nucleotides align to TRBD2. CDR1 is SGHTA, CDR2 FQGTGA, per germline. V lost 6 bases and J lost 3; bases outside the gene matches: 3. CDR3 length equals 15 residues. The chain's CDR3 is CASRSLAGGYNEQFF. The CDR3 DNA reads TGTGCCAGCAGATCACTAGCGGGAGGCTACAATGAGCAGTTCTTC. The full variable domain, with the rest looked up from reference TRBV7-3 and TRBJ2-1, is GAGVSQTPSNKVTEKGKYVELRCDPISGHTALYWYRQSLGQGPEFLIYFQGTGAADDSGLPNDRFFAVRPEGSVSTLKIQRTERGDSAVYLCASRSLAGGYNEQFFGPGTRLTVL.

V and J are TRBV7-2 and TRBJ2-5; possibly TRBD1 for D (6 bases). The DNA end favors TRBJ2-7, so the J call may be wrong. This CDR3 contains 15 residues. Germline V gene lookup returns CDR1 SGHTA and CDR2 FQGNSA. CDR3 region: CASSAAGTPTYEQYF. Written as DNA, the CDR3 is TGTGCCAGCAGCGCAGCCGGGACACCAACCTACGAGCAGTACTTC.

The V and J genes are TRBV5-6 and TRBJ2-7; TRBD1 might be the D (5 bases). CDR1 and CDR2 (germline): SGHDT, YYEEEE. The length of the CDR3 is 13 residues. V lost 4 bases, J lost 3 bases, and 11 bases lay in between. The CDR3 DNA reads TGTGCCAGCAGCCCGACTCAGGGCTACGAGCAGTACTTC. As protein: CASSPTQGYEQYF.

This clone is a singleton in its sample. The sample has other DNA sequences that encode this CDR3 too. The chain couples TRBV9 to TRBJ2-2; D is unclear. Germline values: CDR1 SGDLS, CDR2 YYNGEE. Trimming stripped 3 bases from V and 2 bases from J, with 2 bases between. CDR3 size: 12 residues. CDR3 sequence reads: CASSGNTGELFF. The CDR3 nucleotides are TGTGCCAGCAGCGGTAACACCGGGGAGCTGTTTTTT.

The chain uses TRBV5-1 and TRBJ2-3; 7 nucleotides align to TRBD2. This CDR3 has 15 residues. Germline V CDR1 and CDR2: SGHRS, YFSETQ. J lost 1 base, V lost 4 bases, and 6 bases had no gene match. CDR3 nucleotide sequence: TGCGCCAGCAGCGACGCTAGCGGTGGCACAGATACGCAGTATTTT. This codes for CASSDASGGTDTQYF.

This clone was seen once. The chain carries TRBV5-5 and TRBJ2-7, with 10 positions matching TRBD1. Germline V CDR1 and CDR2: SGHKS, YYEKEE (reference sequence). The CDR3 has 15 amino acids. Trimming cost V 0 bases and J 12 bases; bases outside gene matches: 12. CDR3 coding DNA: TGTGCCAGCAGCTTGGACCCCCGTGGACAGGGGGACGTGTACTTC. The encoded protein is CASSLDPRGQGDVYF.

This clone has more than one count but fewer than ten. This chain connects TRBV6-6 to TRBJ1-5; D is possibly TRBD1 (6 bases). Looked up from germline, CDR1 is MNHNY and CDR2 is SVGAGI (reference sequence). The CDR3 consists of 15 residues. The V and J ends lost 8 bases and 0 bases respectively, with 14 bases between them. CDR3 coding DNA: TGTGCCAGCGGGCTTACAGGGTTTAGCAATCAGCCCCAGCATTTT. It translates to CASGLTGFSNQPQHF.

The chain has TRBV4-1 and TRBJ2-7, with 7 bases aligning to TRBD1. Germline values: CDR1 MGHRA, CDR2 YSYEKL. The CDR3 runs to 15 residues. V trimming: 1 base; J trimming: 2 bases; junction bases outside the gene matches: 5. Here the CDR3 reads CASSQVPGQTYEQYF. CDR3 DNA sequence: TGCGCCAGCAGCCAAGTACCGGGACAGACCTACGAGCAGTACTTC.

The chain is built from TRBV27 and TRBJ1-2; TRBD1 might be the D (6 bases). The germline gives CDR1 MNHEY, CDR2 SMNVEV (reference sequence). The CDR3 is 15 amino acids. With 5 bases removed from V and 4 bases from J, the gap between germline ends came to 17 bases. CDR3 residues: CASSNPGGSVYGYTF. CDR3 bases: TGTGCCAGCAGTAATCCCGGGGGCTCCGTCTATGGCTACACCTTC.

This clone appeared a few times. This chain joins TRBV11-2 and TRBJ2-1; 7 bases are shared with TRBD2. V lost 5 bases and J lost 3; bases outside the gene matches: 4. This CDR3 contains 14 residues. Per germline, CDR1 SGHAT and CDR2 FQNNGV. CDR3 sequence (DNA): TGTGCCAGCAGCCCGAGCGGGATCTACAATGAGCAGTTCTTC. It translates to CASSPSGIYNEQFF.

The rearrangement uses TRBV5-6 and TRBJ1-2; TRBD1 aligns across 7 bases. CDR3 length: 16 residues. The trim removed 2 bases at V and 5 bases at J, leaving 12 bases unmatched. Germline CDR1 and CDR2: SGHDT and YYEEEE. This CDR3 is CASSFGTGTASYGYTF. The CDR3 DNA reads TGTGCCAGCAGCTTTGGAACCGGGACAGCAAGTTATGGCTACACCTTC.

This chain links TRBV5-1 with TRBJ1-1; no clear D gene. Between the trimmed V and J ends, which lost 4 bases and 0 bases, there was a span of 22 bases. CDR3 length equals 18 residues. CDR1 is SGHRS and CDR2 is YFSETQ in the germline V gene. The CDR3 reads CASSLPEGGPRLNTEAFF. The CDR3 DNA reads TGCGCCAGCAGCCTTCCTGAGGGAGGGCCAAGATTGAACACTGAAGCTTTCTTT.

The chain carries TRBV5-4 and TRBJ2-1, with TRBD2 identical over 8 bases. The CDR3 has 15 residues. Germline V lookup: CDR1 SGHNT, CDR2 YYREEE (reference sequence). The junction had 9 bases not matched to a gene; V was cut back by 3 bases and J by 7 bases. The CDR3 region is CASSSAGARRNEQFF. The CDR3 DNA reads TGTGCCAGCAGCTCAGCGGGAGCGAGGAGGAATGAGCAGTTCTTC. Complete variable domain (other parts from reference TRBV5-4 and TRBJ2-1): ETGVTQSPTHLIKTRGQQVTLRCSSQSGHNTVSWYQQALGQGPQFIFQYYREEENGRGNFPPRFSGLQFPNYSSELNVNALELDDSALYLCASSSAGARRNEQFFGPGTRLTVL.

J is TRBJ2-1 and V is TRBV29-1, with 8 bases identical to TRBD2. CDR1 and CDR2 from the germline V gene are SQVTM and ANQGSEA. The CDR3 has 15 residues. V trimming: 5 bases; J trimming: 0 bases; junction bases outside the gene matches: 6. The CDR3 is CSVRDSGDSYNEQFF. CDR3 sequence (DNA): TGCAGCGTTCGGGATAGCGGGGACTCCTACAATGAGCAGTTCTTC.

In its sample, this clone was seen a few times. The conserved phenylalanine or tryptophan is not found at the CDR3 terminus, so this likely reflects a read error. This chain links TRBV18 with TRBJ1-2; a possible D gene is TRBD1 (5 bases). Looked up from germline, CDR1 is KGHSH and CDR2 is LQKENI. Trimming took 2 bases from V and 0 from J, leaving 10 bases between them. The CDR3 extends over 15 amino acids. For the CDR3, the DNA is TGTGCCAGCTCACCAGTAGCAGGGTCTAACTATGGCTACACCATC. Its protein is CASSPVAGSNYGYTI.

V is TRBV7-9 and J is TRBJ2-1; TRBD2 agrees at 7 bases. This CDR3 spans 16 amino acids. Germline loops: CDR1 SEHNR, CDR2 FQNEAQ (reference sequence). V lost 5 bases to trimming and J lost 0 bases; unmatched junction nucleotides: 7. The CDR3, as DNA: TGTGCCAGCAGCAATCAACTAGCGACCTCCTACAATGAGCAGTTCTTC. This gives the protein CASSNQLATSYNEQFF.

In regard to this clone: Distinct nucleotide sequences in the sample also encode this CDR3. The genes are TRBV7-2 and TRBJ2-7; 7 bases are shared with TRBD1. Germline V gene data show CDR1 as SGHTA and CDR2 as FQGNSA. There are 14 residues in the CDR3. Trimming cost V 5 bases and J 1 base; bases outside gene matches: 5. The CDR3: CASSLRQGSYEQYF. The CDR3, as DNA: TGTGCCAGCAGCCTCAGACAGGGATCCTACGAGCAGTACTTC.